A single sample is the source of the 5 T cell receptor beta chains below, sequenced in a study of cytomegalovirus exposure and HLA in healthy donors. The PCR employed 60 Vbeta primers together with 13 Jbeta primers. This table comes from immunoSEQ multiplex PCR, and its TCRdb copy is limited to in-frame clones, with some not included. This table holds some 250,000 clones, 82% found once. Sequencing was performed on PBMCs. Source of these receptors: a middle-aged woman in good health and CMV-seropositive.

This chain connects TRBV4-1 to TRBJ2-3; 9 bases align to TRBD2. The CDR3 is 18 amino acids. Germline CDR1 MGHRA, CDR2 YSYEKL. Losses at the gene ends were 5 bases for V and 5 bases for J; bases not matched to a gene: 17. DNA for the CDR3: TGCGCCAGCAGCAACCTCCTCCCCGCTAGCGGGAAGGGAGATACGCAGTATTTT. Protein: CASSNLLPASGKGDTQYF.

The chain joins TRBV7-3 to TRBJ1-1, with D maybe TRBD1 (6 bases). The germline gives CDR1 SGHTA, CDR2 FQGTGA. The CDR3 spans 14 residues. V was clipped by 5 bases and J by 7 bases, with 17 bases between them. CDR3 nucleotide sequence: TGTGCCAGCAGCCCAGGGGCCCGGTTGGGTGAAGCTTTCTTT. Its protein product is CASSPGARLGEAFF.

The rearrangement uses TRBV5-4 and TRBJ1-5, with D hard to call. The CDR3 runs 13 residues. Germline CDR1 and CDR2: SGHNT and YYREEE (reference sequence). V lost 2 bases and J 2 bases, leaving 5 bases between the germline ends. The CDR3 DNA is TGTGCCAGCAGCTTACGGGGCAATCAGCCCCAGCATTTT. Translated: CASSLRGNQPQHF.

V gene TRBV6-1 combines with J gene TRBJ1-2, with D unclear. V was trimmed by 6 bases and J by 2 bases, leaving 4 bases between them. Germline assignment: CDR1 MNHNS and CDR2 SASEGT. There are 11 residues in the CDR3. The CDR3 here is CASRLNYGYTF. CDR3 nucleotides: TGTGCCAGCAGACTAAACTATGGCTACACCTTC.

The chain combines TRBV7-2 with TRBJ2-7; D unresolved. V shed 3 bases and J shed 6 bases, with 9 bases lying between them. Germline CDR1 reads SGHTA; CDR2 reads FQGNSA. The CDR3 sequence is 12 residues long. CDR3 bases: TGTGCCAGCAGCTTTGAAGTCGGCGAGCAGTACTTC. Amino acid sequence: CASSFEVGEQYF.